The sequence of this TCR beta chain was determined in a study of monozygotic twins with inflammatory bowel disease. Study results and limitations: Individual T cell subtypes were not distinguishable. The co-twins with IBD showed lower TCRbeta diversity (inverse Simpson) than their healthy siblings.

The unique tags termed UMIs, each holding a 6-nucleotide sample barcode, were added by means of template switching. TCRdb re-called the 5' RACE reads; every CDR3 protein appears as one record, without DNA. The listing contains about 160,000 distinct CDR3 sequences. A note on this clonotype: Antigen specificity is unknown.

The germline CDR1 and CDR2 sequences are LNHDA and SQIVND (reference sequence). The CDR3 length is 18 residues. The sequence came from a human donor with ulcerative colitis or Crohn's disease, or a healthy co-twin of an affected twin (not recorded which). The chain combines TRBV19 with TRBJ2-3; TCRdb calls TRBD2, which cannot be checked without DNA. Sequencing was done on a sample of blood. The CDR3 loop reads CASSPLELLAGVTDTQYF.